The sequence of this T cell receptor beta chain was determined in a study of cytomegalovirus exposure and HLA in healthy donors. Germline-derived CDR1 and CDR2 are PRHDT and FYEKMQ (reference sequence). CDR3 length: 15 amino acids. The ends were cut back, 5 bases at V and 5 bases at J, with 13 bases in the middle. A single count supports this clone. The antigen is not known. Broader study findings: Presence/absence comparisons presumed near-even sequencing depth among donors. Immune exposure information available was restricted to CMV serostatus. Earlier results showed most TCR beta V segments being productive about 87% or about 30% of the time. Later genetic work tied a missense DCLRE1C variant to beta-chain V and J trimming.

Primers for the PCR totalled 60 Vbeta and 13 Jbeta. Measured with immunoSEQ multiplex PCR; TCRdb has only the in-frame clones, and not every one. The sample consists of 150,000 to 200,000 clones, about four fifths of them appearing once. The sequenced material came from PBMCs. The TCR originated in a man between 18 and 29 years old in good health and CMV-seronegative. This chain links TRBV13 with TRBJ1-6, with D perhaps TRBD1 (6 bases). The CDR3 is CASSPRDKDNSPLHF. The DNA of the CDR3 is TGTGCCAGCAGCCCTCGGGACAAAGATAATTCACCCCTCCACTTT.